The clone carrying this T cell receptor (beta chain) occurred a few times. Antigen specificity is unknown. The record originates from a study of cytomegalovirus exposure and HLA in healthy donors. The wider study: Assignment to the Caucasian-associated ancestry cluster applied to approximately 80% of the 350 to 500 genotyped donors.

Nominally healthy donors provided the samples, though records likely missed some immune exposures. With 60 Vbeta and 13 Jbeta primers, the PCR was carried out. Here immunoSEQ multiplex PCR was the method, and the copy in TCRdb shows in-frame clones only, minus some. This repertoire shows approximately 32,000 clones, roughly 82% found once; its top ten account for about 3.5%. Study results and limitations: Analysis was performed later, and it showed HLA-associated TCR beta chains to be more clonally expanded than equally common others.

Input material: PBMCs. The clonotype was recovered from a young woman in good health and CMV-seronegative.

CDR3 coding DNA: TGTGCCAGTAGTGCGGGACAGGGTACCGTCTACGAGCAGTACTTC. It yields the protein CASSAGQGTVYEQYF. The chain carries TRBV19 and TRBJ2-7; 9 bases are a match to TRBD1. The V gene end was trimmed by 5 bases and the J gene end by 3 bases; junction bases not matched to a gene: 8. This CDR3 region has 15 residues. In germline, CDR1 is LNHDA, CDR2 SQIVND (reference sequence).